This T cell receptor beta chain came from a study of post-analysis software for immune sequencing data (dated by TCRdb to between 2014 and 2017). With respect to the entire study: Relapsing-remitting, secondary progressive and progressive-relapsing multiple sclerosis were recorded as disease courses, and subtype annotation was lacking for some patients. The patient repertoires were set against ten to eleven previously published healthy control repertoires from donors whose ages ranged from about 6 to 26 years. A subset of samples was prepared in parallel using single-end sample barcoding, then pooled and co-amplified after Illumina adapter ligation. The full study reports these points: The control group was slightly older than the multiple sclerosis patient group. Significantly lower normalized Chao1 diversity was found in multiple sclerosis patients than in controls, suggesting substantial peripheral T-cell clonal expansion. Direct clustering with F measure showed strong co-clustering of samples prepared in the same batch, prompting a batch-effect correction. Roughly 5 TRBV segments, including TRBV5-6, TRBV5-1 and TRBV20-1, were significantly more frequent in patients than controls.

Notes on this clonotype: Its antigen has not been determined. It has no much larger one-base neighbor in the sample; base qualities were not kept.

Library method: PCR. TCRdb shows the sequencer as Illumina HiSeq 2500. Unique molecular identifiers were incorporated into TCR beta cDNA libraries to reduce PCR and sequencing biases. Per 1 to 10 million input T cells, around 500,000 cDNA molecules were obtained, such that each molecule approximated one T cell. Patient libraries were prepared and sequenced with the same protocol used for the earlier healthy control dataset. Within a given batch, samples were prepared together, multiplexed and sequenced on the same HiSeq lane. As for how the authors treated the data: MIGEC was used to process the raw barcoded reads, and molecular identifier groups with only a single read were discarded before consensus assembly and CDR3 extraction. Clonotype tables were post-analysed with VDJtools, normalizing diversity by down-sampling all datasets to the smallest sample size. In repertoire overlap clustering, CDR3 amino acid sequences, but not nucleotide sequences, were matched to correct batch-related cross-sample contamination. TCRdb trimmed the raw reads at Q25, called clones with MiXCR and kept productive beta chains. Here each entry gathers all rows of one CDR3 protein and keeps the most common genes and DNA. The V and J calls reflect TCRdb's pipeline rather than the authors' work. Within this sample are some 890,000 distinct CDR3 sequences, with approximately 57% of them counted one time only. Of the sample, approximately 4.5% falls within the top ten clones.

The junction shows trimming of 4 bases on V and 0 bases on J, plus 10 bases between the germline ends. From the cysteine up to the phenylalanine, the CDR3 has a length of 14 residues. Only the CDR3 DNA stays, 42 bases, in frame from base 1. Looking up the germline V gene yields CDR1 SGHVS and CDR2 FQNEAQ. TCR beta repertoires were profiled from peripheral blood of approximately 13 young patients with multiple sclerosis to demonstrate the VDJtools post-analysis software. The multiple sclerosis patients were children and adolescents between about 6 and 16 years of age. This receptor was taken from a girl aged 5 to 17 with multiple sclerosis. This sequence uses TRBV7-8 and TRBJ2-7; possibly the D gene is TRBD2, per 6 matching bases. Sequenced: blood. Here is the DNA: TGTGCCAGCAGCTCTCGGGACTTCTCCTACGAGCAGTACTTC. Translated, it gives CASSSRDFSYEQYF.